These 10 T cell receptor beta chains were all obtained from the same sample, sequenced in a study of T cells after somatic rescue of genetic block. Produced via immunoSEQ multiplex PCR; TCRdb's table is partial and in-frame only. The sample includes 7,500 to 9,500 clones, over 75% of them seen just once. Specimen: peripheral blood mononuclear cells (PBMCs). These TCRs come from a boy aged 10-17 years.

The rearrangement links TRBV5-5 to TRBJ1-1, with D perhaps matching TRBD1 (5 bases). Per the germline V gene, CDR1 is SGHKS and CDR2 is YYEKEE (reference sequence). The CDR3 spans 14 residues. Trimming cost V 4 bases and J 4 bases, with 14 bases left between them. CDR3 in amino acids: CASSPRVGSTEAFF. CDR3 in DNA: TGTGCCAGCAGCCCCAGGGTGGGATCCACTGAAGCTTTCTTT.

The chain joins TRBV6-1 to TRBJ1-2; unclear D gene. V lost 1 base to trimming and J lost 4 bases, with 13 bases between them. This CDR3 region has 15 residues. Looked up from germline, CDR1 is MNHNS and CDR2 is SASEGT. DNA of the CDR3: TGTGCCAGCAGTGAAGGCCCTCTCCCGAGCTATGGCTACACCTTC. It specifies CASSEGPLPSYGYTF.

This chain uses TRBV5-7 with TRBJ2-3, with 11 nucleotides matching TRBD1. TRBV5-7 is filed as an ORF, its function uncertain. The trim removed 0 bases at V and 3 bases at J, leaving 6 bases unmatched. This CDR3 comprises 17 residues. The CDR3 sequence is CASSLVWTGGRTDTQYF. CDR3 nucleotide sequence: TGTGCCAGCAGCTTGGTATGGACAGGGGGCCGGACAGATACGCAGTATTTT.

V usage is TRBV7-8 and J usage is TRBJ2-1; D is perhaps TRBD2 (6 bases). V lost 8 bases to trimming and J lost 2 bases, with 16 bases between them. The CDR3 has 15 amino acids. The V gene's germline CDR1 is SGHVS and CDR2 FQNEAQ. The CDR3 sequence: CASGAILAAYNEQFF. In DNA, the CDR3 is TGTGCCAGCGGTGCGATACTAGCTGCCTACAATGAGCAGTTCTTC.

The chain uses TRBV6-1 and TRBJ2-7, with D perhaps TRBD1 (6 bases). Germline V gives CDR1 MNHNS, CDR2 SASEGT. With 3 bases removed from V and 0 bases from J, the gap between germline ends came to 12 bases. The CDR3 spans 15 residues. The DNA of the CDR3 is TGTGCCAGCAGTGATCGGGGACAATACTCCTACGAGCAGTACTTC. This encodes CASSDRGQYSYEQYF.

This clone was seen once. The V and J genes are TRBV30 and TRBJ2-7, with 7 bases lining up with TRBD2. The germline gives CDR1 GTSNPN, CDR2 SVGIG (reference sequence). CDR3 size: 14 residues. V lost 5 bases and J lost 1; bases outside the gene matches: 8. The chain's CDR3 is CAWSWASGSYEQYF. As DNA, the CDR3 is TGTGCCTGGTCCTGGGCTAGCGGTTCCTACGAGCAGTACTTC.

This clone was counted only a few times. The V and J genes are TRBV4-3 and TRBJ2-1; 12 nucleotides agree with TRBD2. The V gene's germline CDR1 is LGHNA and CDR2 YSLEER. After removal of 5 bases from V and 5 bases from J, the junction contained 4 bases not matched to a gene. The CDR3 consists of 15 residues. The CDR3 here is CASSSRLAGDNEQFF. The CDR3 DNA reads TGCGCCAGCAGCTCCAGACTAGCGGGGGACAATGAGCAGTTCTTC.

The chain is built from TRBV4-2 and TRBJ2-7, with D possibly TRBD2 on 5 matching bases. The germline V and J ends were trimmed by 1 base and 0 bases, with 10 bases remaining between them. CDR3 size: 15 residues. Germline values: CDR1 LGHNA, CDR2 YNFKEQ. The CDR3 is CASSQGTPSSYEQYF. CDR3 in DNA: TGTGCCAGCAGCCAAGGGACTCCTAGCTCCTACGAGCAGTACTTC.

The chain recombines TRBV7-3 with TRBJ2-7; 11 bases line up with TRBD2. The CDR3 has 16 amino acids. The V segment lost 3 bases and the J segment 5 bases; nucleotides outside the gene matches: 9. Germline CDR1 SGHTA, CDR2 FQGTGA. This CDR3 reads CASSFLASGRLNEQYF. The DNA of the CDR3 is TGTGCCAGCAGCTTCTTGGCTAGCGGGAGGTTGAACGAGCAGTACTTC.

J is TRBJ2-1 and V is TRBV5-1, with 7 bases aligning to TRBD2. Germline trimming cut 4 bases from V and 2 bases from J; bases unmatched to any gene: 9. Germline assignment: CDR1 SGHRS and CDR2 YFSETQ. This CDR3 is 16 amino acids long. The DNA for the CDR3 is TGCGCCAGCAGCCTCAATCCCGCGGGAGCCTACAATGAGCAGTTCTTC. Protein sequence: CASSLNPAGAYNEQFF.